The rows below give T cell receptor beta chains drawn from one sample of a study of CD8 T cells in ankylosing spondylitis. TCRdb itself ran the 5' RACE reads through MiXCR, one entry per CDR3 protein. Of about 700,000 distinct CDR3 sequences detected, roughly 19% appear once; the ten largest clones hold 15% to 20%. Sequencing was done on a sample of blood, either unsorted or a sorted T cell fraction (not recorded which). The receptors were sampled from a male donor with ankylosing spondylitis. The conserved cysteine and the conserved F or W are not part of the CDR3 here. Each record gives: clone size, V gene, J gene, CDR3 protein. A clone size is listed for some rows: how often the clone was seen (once, few, many), or a class if it is expanded.

-	TRBV24-1	TRBJ1-2	ATSDLLQGPYGYT
-	TRBV10-3	TRBJ2-3	AISGGSGGATDTQY
few	TRBV5-1	TRBJ2-1	ASSPRTGGDYNEQF
few	TRBV7-2	TRBJ2-7	ASSFYSGGTNEQY
-	TRBV5-1	TRBJ2-7	ATPRLTGTDFSYEQY
few	TRBV20-1	TRBJ2-5	SARPPGGAETQY
-	TRBV28	TRBJ1-2	ASSFLRGQGYGYT
-	TRBV4-2	TRBJ2-7	ASSQGGGSAYEQY
many	TRBV5-1	TRBJ1-1	ASSFLGGAGRAF
-	TRBV6-1	TRBJ2-1	ASRRDRGTYNEQF
-	TRBV4-3	TRBJ2-5	ASSHGPRKQETQY
-	TRBV4-2	TRBJ1-2	ASSPRGSQGAMIYGYT
few	TRBV10-3	TRBJ2-1	AISDAGQSGSRGEQF
-	TRBV6-2/TRBV6-3	TRBJ2-7	ASSLGGGAAYEQY
-	TRBV4-3	TRBJ2-7	ASSLKTGLTYEQY
-	TRBV7-2	TRBJ1-5	ASSLDSKSNQPQH
-	TRBV6-1	TRBJ2-7	ASRHRDRLSEQY
-	TRBV29-1	TRBJ2-1	SGGTGGAYEQF
-	TRBV12-3/TRBV12-4	TRBJ2-7	ASSLDSSSSEQY
-	TRBV28	TRBJ2-2	ASSSATRGTGELF
few	TRBV29-1	TRBJ2-5	SVVHRETQY
-	TRBV28	TRBJ2-2	ASSPFERAERGRVNTGELF
-	TRBV5-1	TRBJ2-2	ASSYRQMNTGELF
-	TRBV12-3/TRBV12-4	TRBJ2-1	ASSFGSGTEQF
-	TRBV12-3/TRBV12-4	TRBJ1-5	ASSLKTGGNQPQH